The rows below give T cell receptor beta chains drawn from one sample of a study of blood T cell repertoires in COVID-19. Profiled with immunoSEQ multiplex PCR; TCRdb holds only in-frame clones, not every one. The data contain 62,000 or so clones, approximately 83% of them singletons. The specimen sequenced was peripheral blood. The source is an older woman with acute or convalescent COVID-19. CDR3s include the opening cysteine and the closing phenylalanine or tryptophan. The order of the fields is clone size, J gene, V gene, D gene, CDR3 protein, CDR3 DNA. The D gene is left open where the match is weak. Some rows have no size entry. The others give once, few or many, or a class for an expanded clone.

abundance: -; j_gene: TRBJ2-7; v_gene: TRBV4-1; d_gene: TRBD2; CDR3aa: CASSQVSLAGEQYF; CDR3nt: TGCGCCAGCAGCCAAGTAAGCCTAGCGGGAGAGCAGTACTTC
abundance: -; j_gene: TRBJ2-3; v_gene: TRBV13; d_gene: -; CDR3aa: CASSPGDTQYF; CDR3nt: TGTGCCAGCAGCCCGGGAGATACGCAGTATTTT
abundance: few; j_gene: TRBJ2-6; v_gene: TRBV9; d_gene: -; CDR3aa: CASSRDSGANVLTF; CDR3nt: TGTGCCAGCAGCCGGGACTCTGGGGCCAACGTCCTGACTTTC
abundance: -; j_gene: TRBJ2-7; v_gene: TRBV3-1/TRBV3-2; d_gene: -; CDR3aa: CASSQGLGEQYF; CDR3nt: TGTGCCAGCAGCCAGGGCCTGGGTGAGCAGTACTTC
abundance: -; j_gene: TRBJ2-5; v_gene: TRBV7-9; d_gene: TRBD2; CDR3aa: CASLEGLAGGPQETQYF; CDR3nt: TGTGCCAGCCTAGAGGGACTAGCGGGGGGACCCCAAGAGACCCAGTACTTC
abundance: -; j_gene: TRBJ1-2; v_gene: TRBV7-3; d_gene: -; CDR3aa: CASSPEGQGLYGYTF; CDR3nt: TGTGCCAGCAGCCCCGAAGGGCAGGGCCTCTATGGCTACACCTTC
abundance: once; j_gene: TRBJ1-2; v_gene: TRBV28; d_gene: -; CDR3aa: CASSPYGEYGYTF; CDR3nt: TGTGCCAGCAGTCCCTACGGAGAGTATGGCTACACCTTC
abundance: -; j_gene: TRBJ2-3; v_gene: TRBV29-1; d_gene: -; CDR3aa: CSVEGGQTGTDTQYF; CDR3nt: TGCAGCGTTGAAGGCGGGCAGACGGGGACAGATACGCAGTATTTT
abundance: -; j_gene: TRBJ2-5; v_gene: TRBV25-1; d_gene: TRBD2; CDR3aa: CASSDPGLAGGGTQYF; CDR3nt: TGTGCCAGCAGTGATCCCGGACTAGCGGGGGGAGGGACCCAGTACTTC
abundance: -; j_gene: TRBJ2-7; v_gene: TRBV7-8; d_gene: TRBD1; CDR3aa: CASSFRRTGAYEQYF; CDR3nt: TGTGCCAGCAGCTTCAGACGGACAGGCGCCTACGAGCAGTACTTC
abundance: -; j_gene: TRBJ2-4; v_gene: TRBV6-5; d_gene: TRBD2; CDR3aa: CASRSGGTSLNF; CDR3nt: TGTGCCAGCAGATCCGGGGGGACTAGCCTTAACTTC
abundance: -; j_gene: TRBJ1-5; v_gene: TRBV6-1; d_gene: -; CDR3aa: CASSEFGKYQPQHF; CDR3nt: TGTGCCAGCAGTGAATTTGGCAAATATCAGCCCCAGCATTTT
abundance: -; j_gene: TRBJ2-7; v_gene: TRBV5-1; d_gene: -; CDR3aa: CASSLGQGGYEQYF; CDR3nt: TGCGCCAGCAGCTTGGGTCAGGGAGGCTACGAGCAGTACTTC
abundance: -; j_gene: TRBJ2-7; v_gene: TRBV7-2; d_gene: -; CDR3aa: CASSSGNTYEQYF; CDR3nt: TGTGCCAGCAGCTCCGGGAACACCTACGAGCAGTACTTC
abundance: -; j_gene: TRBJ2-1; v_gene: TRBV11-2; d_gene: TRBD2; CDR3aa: CASSLTLAGGLNEQFF; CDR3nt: TGTGCCAGCAGCCTCACTTTAGCGGGGGGTCTAAATGAGCAGTTCTTC
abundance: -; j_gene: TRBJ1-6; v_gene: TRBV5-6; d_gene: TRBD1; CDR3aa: CASSLQGAGGNSPLHF; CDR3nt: TGTGCCAGCAGTTTACAGGGGGCAGGGGGCAATTCACCCCTCCACTTT
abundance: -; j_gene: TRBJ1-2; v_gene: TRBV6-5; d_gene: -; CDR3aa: CASRTGQTYGYTF; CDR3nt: TGTGCCAGCAGGACCGGACAGACCTATGGCTACACCTTC
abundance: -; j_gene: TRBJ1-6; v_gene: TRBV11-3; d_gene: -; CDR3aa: CASSMDRPNSPLHF; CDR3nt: TGTGCCAGCAGTATGGACAGACCCAATTCACCCCTCCACTTT
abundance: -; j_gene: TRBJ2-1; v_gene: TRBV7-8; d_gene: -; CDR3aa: CASSLRIGNEQFF; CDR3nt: TGTGCCAGCAGCCTGCGGATTGGCAATGAGCAGTTCTTC
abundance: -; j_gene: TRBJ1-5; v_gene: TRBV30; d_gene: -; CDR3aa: CAWRVGASNQPQHF; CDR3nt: TGTGCCTGGAGGGTGGGGGCAAGCAATCAGCCCCAGCATTTT
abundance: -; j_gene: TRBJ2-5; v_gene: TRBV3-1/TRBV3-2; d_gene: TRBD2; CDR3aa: CASSQGTSAQETQYF; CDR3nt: TGTGCCAGCAGCCAAGGAACTAGCGCTCAAGAGACCCAGTACTTC
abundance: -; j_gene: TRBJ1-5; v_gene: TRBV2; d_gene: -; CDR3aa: CASRNGDQPQHF; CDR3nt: TGTGCCAGCAGGAACGGGGATCAGCCCCAGCATTTT
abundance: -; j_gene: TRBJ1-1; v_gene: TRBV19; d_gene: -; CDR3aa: CASRGGQNTEAFF; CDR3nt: TGTGCCAGTAGGGGGGGGCAAAACACTGAAGCTTTCTTT
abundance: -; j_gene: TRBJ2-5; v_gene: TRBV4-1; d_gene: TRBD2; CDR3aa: CASSQGLAGGQGTQYF; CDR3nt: TGCGCCAGCAGCCAGGGACTAGCGGGGGGTCAGGGGACCCAGTACTTC
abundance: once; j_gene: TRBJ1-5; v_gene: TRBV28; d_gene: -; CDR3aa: CASIPDWNSNQPQHF; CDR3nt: TGTGCCAGCATTCCGGACTGGAATAGCAATCAGCCCCAGCATTTT
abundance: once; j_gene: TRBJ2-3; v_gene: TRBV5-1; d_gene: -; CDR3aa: CASRTSNTDTQYF; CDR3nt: TGCGCCAGCAGAACGAGCAACACAGATACGCAGTATTTT
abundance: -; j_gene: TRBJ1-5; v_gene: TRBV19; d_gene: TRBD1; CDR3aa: CASSLDRGVYQPQHF; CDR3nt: TGTGCCAGTAGCCTGGACAGGGGAGTTTATCAGCCCCAGCATTTT
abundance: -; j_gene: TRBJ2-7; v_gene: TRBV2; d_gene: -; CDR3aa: CASRLGSGLEQYF; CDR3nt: TGTGCCAGCAGGTTGGGTAGCGGTCTTGAGCAGTACTTC
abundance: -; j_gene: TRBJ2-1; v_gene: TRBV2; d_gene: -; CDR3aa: CASSPGHSNNEQFF; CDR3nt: TGTGCCAGCAGTCCGGGACACTCGAACAATGAGCAGTTCTTC
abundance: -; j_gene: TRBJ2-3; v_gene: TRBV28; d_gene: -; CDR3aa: CASSLLGLLTDTQYF; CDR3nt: TGTGCCAGCAGTTTATTGGGACTTCTCACAGATACGCAGTATTTT
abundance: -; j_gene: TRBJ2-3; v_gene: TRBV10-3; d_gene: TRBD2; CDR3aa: CASAWEGAFTDTQYF; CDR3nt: TGTGCCTCCGCGTGGGAGGGCGCTTTCACAGATACGCAGTATTTT
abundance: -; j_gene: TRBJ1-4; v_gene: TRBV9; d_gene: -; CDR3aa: CASSVGAGSGATNEKLFF; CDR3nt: TGTGCCAGCAGCGTAGGAGCAGGCTCCGGCGCAACTAATGAAAAACTGTTTTTT
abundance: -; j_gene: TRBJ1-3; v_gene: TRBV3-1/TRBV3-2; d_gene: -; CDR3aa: CASRGTDTIYF; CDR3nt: TGTGCCTCCCGGGGGACGGACACCATATATTTT
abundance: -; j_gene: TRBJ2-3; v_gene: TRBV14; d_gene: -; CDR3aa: CASSQDEGRLADTQYF; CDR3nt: TGTGCCAGCAGCCAAGACGAGGGCAGGCTCGCAGATACGCAGTATTTT
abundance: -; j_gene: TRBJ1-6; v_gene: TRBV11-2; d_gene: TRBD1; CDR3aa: CASRLTGSSYNSPLHF; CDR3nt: TGTGCCAGCAGACTGACAGGGAGCTCCTATAATTCACCCCTCCACTTT
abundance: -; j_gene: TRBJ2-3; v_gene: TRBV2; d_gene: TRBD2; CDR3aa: CASRILVSGSGDTQYF; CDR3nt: TGTGCCAGCAGGATTTTGGTTAGCGGGAGCGGAGATACGCAGTATTTT
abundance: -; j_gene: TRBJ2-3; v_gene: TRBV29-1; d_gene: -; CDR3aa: CSGRQGGADTQYF; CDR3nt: TGCAGCGGTAGACAGGGAGGCGCAGATACGCAGTATTTT